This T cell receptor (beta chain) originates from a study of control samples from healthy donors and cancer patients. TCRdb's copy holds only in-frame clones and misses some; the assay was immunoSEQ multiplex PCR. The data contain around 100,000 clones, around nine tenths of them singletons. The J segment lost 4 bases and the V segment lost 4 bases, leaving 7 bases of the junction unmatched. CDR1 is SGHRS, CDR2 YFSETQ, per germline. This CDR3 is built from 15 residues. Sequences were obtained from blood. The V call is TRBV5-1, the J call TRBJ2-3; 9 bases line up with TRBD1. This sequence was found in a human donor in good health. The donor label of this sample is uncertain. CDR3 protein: CASSPGQGGADTQYF. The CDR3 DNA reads TGCGCCAGCAGCCCGGGACAGGGAGGCGCAGATACGCAGTATTTT.